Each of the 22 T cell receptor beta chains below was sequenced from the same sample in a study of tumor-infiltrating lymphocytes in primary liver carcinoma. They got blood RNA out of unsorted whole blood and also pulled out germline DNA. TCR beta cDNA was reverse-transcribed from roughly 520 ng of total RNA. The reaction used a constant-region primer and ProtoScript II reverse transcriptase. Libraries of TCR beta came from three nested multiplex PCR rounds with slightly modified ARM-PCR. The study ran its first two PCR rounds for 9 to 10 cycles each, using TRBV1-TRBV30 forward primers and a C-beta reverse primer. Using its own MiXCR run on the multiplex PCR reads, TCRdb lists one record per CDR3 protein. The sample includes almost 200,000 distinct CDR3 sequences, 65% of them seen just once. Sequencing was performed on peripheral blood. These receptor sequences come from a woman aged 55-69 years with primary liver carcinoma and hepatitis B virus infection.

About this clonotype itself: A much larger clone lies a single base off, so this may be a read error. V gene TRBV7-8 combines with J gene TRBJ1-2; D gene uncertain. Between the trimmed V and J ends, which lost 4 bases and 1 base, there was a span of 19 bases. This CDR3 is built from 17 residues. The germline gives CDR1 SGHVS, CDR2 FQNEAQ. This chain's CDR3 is CASSSIRMHTLNYGYTF. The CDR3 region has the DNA TGTGCCAGCAGCTCCATCAGGATGCACACACTTAACTATGGCTACACCTTC.

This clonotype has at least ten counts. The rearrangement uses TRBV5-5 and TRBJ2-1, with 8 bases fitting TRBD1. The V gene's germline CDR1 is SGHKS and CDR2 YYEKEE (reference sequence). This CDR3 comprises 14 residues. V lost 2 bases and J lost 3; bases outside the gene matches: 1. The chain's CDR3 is CASSFGQGYNEQFF. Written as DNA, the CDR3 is TGTGCCAGCAGCTTTGGACAGGGCTACAATGAGCAGTTCTTC.

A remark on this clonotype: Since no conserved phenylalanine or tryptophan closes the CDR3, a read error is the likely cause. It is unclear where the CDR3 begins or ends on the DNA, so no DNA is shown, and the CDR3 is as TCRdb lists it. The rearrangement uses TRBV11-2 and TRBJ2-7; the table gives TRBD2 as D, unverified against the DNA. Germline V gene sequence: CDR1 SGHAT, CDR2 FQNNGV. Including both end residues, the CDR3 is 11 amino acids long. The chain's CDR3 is CASSLASSLDY.

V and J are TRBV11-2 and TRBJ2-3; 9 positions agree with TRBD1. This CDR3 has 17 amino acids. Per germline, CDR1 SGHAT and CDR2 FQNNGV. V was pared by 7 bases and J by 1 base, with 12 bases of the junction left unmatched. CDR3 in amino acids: CASNRDRARSGTDTQYF. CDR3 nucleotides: TGTGCCAGCAACCGGGACAGGGCTCGGTCGGGCACAGATACGCAGTATTTT.

This CDR3 reads CASSLRPTDTQHF. Written as DNA, the CDR3 is TGTGCCAGCAGCTTAAGACCCACAGATACGCAGCATTTT. The chain is built from TRBV11-1 and TRBJ2-3, with D unresolved. The J call may be mistaken, given a closer DNA end match to TRBJ1-5. Germline values: CDR1 SGHAT, CDR2 FQDESV (reference sequence). The CDR3 extends over 13 amino acids.

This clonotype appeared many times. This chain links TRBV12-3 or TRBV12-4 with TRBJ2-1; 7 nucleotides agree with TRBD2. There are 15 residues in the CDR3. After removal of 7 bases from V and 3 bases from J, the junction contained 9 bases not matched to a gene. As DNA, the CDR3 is TGTGCCAGCACCCGAGCCCGGGGGGACTACAATGAGCAGTTCTTC. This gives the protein CASTRARGDYNEQFF.

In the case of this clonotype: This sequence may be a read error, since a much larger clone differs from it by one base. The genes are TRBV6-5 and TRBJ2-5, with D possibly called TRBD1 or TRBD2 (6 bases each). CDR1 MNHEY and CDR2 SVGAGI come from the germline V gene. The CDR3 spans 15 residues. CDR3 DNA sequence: TGTGCCAGCATGGGTGGCGGGAAGGGGGTAGAGACCCATTACTTC. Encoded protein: CASMGGGKGVETHYF.

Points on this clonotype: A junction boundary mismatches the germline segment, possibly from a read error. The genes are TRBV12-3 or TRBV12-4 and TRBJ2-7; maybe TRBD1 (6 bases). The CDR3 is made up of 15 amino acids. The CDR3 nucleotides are TGTACCAGCAGTTTAGGTCAGGGGAAGTTCTACAAGCAGTACTTC. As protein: CTSSLGQGKFYKQYF.

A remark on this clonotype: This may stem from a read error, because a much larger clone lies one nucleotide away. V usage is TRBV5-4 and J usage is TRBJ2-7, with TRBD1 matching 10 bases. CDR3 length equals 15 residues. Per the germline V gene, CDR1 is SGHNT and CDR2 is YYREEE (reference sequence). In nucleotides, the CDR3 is TGTGCCGGCAGAAGGGACAGGGGAGATTTTTACGAGCAGTACTTC. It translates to CAGRRDRGDFYEQYF.

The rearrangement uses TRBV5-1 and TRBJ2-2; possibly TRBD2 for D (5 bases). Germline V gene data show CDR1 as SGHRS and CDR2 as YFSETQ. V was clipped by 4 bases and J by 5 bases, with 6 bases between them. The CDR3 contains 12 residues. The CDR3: CASSGSTGELFF. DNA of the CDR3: TGCGCCAGCAGCGGGAGTACCGGGGAGCTGTTTTTT.

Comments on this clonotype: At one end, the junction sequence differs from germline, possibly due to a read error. The CDR3, as DNA: TGCGCTAGCAGCGGGGCTACTAGCCTAACCTCCTACGAGCAGTACTTC. Residues: CASSGATSLTSYEQYF. The J gene is TRBJ2-7, the V gene TRBV12-3 or TRBV12-4; 7 nucleotides line up with TRBD2. The CDR3 spans 16 residues.

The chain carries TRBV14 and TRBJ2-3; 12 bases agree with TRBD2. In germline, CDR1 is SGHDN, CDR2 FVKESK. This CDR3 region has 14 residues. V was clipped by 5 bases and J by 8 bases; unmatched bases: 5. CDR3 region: CASSLLAGGITQYF. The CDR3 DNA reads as TGTGCCAGCAGCTTACTAGCGGGAGGCATTACGCAGTATTTT.

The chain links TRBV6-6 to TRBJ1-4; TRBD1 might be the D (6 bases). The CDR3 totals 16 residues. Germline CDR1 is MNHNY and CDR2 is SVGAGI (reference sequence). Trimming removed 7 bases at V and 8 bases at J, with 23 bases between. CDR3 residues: CASTGGRRSGEEKLFF. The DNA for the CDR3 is TGTGCCAGCACGGGGGGCAGGCGGAGTGGTGAAGAAAAACTGTTTTTT.

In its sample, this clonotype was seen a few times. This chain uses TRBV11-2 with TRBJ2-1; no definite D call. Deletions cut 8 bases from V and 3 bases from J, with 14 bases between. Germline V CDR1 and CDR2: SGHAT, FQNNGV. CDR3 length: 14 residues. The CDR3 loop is CASRPAGCYNEQFF. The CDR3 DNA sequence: TGTGCCAGCCGCCCGGCCGGGTGCTACAATGAGCAGTTCTTC.

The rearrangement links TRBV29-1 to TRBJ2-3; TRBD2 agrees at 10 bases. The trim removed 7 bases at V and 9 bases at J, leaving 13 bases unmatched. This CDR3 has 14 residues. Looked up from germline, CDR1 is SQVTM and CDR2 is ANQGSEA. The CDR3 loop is CSAAPGTSARTQYF. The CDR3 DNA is TGCAGCGCCGCCCCCGGGACTAGCGCCAGGACGCAGTATTTT.

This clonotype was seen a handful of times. CDR3 amino acids: CASRLIPDRFYNEQFF. In nucleotides, the CDR3 is TGTGCCAGCAGACTAATCCCGGACAGGTTCTACAATGAGCAGTTCTTC. The chain links TRBV7-8 to TRBJ2-1; TRBD1 aligns across 7 bases. V dropped 6 bases and J dropped 3; count of bases not matched to a gene: 11. This CDR3 has 16 residues. Germline V gene lookup returns CDR1 SGHVS and CDR2 FQNEAQ.

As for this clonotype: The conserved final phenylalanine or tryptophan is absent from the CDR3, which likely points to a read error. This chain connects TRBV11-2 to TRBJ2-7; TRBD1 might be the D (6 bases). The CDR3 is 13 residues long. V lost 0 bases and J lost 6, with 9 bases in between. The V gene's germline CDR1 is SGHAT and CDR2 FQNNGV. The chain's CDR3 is CASSLELGGEQYS. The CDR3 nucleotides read TGTGCCAGCAGCTTAGAGTTAGGGGGCGAGCAGTACTCC.

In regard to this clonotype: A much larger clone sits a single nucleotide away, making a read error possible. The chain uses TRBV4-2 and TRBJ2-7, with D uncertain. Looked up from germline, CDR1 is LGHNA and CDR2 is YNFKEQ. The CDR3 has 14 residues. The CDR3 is CASSQVVPTYEQSF. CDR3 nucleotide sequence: TGTGCCAGCAGCCAAGTTGTCCCAACCTACGAGCAGTCCTTC.

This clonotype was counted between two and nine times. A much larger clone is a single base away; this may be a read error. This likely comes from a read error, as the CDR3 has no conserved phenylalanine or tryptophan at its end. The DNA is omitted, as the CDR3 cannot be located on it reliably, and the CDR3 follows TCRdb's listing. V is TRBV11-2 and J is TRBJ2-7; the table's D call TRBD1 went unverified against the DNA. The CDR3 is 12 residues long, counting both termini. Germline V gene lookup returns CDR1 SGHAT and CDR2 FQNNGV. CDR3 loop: CASSPDRASSNL.

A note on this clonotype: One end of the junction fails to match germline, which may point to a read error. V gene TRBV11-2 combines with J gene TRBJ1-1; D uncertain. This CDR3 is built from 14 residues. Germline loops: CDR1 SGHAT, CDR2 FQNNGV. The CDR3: CASSLMVLGTEAFF. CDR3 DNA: TGTGCCAGCAGCTTAATGGTATTGGGAACTGAGGCTTTCTTT.

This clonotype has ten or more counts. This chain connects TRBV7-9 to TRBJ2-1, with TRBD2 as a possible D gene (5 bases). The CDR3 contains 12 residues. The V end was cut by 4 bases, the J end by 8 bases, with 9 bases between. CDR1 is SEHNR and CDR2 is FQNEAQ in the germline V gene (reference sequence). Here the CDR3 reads CASSYPGYEQFF. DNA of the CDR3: TGTGCCAGCAGCTATCCGGGGTATGAGCAGTTCTTC.

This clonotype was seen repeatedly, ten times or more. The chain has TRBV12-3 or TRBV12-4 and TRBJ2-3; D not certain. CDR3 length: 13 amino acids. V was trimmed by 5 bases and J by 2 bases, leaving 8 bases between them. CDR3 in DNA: TGTGCCAGCAGTACACGACCCACAGATACGCAGTATTTT. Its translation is CASSTRPTDTQYF.